This T cell receptor (beta chain) was sequenced for a study of shared clonotypes between healthy human individuals. The run depth of the assay was deep. TCRdb keeps only in-frame clones here, not all; method: immunoSEQ multiplex PCR. In the table there are roughly 490,000 clones, around 80% of which are singletons. There are a few counts of this clone. Recent acute infections and vaccinations were absent in the healthy HIV-negative adult donors. The CDR3 is 13 residues long. Germline CDR1 reads GTSNPN; CDR2 reads SVGIG (reference sequence). The V end lost 5 bases, the J end lost 4 bases, and 11 bases lay between the germline ends.

Sequenced material: PBMCs. The sequence came from a middle-aged woman in good health. Some clones in this sample may be carry-over from other donors' samples. The chain recombines TRBV30 with TRBJ1-4; D is perhaps TRBD1 (5 bases). The CDR3: CAWLRVDNEKLFF. Here the CDR3 DNA reads TGTGCCTGGCTCAGGGTAGATAATGAAAAACTGTTTTTT. Full variable domain (missing parts from reference TRBV30 and TRBJ1-4): SQTIHQWPATLVQPVGSPLSLECTVEGTSNPNLYWYRQAAGRGLQLLFYSVGIGQISSEVPQNLSASRPQDRQFILSSKKLLLSDSGFYLCAWLRVDNEKLFFGSGTQLSVL.